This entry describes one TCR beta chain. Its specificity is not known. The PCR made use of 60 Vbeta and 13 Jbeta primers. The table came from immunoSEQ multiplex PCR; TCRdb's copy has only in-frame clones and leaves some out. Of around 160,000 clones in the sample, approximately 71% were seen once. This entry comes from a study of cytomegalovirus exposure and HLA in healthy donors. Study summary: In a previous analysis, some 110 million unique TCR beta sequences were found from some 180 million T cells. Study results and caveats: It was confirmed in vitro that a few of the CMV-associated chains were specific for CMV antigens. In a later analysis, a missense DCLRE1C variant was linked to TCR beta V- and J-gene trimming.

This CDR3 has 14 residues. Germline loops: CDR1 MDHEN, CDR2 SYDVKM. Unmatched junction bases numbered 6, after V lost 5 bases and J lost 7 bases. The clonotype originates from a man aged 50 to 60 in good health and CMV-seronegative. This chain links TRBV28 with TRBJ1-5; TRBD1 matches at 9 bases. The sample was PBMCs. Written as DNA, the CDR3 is TGTGCCAGCAGTCCAGACAGGGGGAGACAGCCCCAGCATTTT. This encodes CASSPDRGRQPQHF. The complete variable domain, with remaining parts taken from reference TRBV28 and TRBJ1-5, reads DVKVTQSSRYLVKRTGEKVFLECVQDMDHENMFWYRQDPGLGLRLIYFSYDVKMKEKGDIPEGYSVSREKKERFSLILESASTNQTSMYLCASSPDRGRQPQHFGDGTRLSIL.